Detailed here is one TCR beta chain. The data were obtained in a study of cytomegalovirus exposure and HLA in healthy donors. On the study more broadly: The study's early data release held 80 million to 95 million unique TCRs from HLA-typed donors.

PCR employed 60 Vbeta and 13 Jbeta primers. Sequenced by immunoSEQ multiplex PCR; TCRdb stores in-frame clones only, minus some. The data contain some 140,000 clones, around 79% of them seen just once; the ten biggest clones take up 6% to 8.5%. Sequencing input: PBMCs. This sequence was found in a young man in good health and CMV-seropositive.

CDR3 loop: CASRPQGSEQYF. DNA of the CDR3: TGTGCCAGCAGACCCCAGGGTAGCGAGCAGTACTTC. The rearrangement links TRBV6-5 to TRBJ2-7; TRBD1 is a possible D gene (5 bases). The CDR3 has 12 residues. V was shortened by 6 bases and J by 6 bases, with 12 bases between the two germline ends. CDR1 is MNHEY and CDR2 is SVGAGI in the germline V gene.